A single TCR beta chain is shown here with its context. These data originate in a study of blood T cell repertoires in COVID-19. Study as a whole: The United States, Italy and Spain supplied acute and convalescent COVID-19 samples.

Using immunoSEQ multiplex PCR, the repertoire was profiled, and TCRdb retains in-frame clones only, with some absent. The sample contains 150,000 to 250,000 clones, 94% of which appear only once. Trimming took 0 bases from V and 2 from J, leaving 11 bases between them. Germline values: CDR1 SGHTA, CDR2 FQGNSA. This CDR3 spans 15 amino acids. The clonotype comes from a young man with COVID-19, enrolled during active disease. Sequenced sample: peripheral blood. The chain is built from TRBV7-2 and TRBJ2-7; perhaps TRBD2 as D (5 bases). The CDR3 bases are TGTGCCAGCAGCTTAGCGCGGACTCTCCCCTACGAGCAGTACTTC. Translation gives CASSLARTLPYEQYF.